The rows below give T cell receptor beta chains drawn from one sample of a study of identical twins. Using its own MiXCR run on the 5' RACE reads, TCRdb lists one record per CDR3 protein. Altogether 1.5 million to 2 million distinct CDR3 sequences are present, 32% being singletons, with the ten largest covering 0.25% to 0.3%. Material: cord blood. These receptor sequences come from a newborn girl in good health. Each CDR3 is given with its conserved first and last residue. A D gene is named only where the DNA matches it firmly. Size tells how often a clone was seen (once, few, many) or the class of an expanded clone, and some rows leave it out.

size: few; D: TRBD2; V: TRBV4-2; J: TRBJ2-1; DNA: TGTGCCAGCAGCCAAGGGACTAGCGGGAGGGGGTCTAATGAGCAGTTCTTC; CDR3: CASSQGTSGRGSNEQFF
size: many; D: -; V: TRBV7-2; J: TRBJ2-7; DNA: TGTGCCAGCAGCTTAGGGCGGTTGAGCTCCTACGAGCAGTACTTC; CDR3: CASSLGRLSSYEQYF
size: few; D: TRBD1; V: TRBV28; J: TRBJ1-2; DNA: TGTGCCAGCAGTATTCTACAGGGGGCGTTTGGCTACACCTTC; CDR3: CASSILQGAFGYTF
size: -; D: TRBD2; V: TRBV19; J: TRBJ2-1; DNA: TGTGCCAGTAGTATAACCAGCGGGGCCCCCAATGAGCAGTTCTTC; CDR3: CASSITSGAPNEQFF
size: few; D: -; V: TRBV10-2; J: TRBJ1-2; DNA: TGCGCCAGCAGTGAGTTCGAAAGTGGGGGTTCTAACTATGGCTACACCTTC; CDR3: CASSEFESGGSNYGYTF
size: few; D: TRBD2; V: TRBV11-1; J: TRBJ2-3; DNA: TGTGCCAGCAGCTCCCCAGAGACTAGCGGGAGACATACGCAGTATTTT; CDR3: CASSSPETSGRHTQYF
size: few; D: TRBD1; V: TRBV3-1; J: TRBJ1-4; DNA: TGTGCCAGCAGCCAAGTGGCAGGGGGCGCGAGTGAAAAACTGTTTTTT; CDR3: CASSQVAGGASEKLFF
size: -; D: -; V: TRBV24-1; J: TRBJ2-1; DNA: TGTGCCACCAGTGATCCGACTATGAGCTCCTACAATGAGCAGTTCTTC; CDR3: CATSDPTMSSYNEQFF
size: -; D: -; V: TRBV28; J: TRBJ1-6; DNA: TGTGCCAGCAGGCGGACAGCCTATAATTCACCCCTCCACTTT; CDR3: CASRRTAYNSPLHF
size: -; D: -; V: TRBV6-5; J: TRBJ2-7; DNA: TGTGCCAGCAGTACGGACGCCACCTACGAGCAGTACTTC; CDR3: CASSTDATYEQYF
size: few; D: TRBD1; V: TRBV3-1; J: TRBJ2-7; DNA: TGTGCCAGCAGCCACTACCGCAGACAGGGTACCTACGAGCAGTACTTC; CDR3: CASSHYRRQGTYEQYF
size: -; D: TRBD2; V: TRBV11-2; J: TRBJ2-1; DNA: TGTGCCAGCAGGGGGACTAACACCTACAATGAGCAGTTCTTC; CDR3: CASRGTNTYNEQFF
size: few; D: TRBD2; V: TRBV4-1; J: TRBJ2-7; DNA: TGCGCCAGCAGCCTACCGACTAGCGGGAATTACGAGCAGTACTTC; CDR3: CASSLPTSGNYEQYF
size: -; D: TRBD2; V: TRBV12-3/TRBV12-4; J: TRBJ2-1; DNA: TGTGCCAGCAGTCCAACTCACCTAGCGGGAGTGAAAGGAGATGAGCAATTCTTC; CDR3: CASSPTHLAGVKGDEQFF
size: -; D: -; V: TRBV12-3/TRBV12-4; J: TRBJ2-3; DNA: TGTGCCAGCAGTTTTGTGGGCACAGATGCGCAGTATTTT; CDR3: CASSFVGTDAQYF
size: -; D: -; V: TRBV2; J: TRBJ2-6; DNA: TGTGCCAGCAGTTCCCCGGAGGGCTACTCTGGGGCCAACGTCCTGACTTTC; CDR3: CASSSPEGYSGANVLTF
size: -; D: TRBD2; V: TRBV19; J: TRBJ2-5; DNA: TGTGCCAGTAGTATCCCGGGACTAGCGGGAGAGTCAGAGACCCAGTACTTC; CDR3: CASSIPGLAGESETQYF
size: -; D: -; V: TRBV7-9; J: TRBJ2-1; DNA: TGTGCCAGCAGCTCGGACGGTAGCGACAAAAACATTCAGTTCTTC; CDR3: CASSSDGSDKNIQFF
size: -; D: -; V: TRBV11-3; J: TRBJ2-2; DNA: TGTGCCAGCAGCTTAGGGATTAACACCGGGGGGCTGTTTTTT; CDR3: CASSLGINTGGLFF
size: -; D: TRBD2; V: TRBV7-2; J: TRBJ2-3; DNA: TGTGCCAGCAGCTTAGCTGGGACTAGGGGGGGAGATACGCAGTATTTT; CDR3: CASSLAGTRGGDTQYF
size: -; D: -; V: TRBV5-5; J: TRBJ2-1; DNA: TGTGCCAGCAGCGCCGCCGCTAACAATGAGCAGTTCTTC; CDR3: CASSAAANNEQFF
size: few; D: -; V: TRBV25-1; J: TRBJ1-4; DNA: TGTGCCAGCAGTGAATACGGAGCAACTAATGAAAAACTGTTTTTT; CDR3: CASSEYGATNEKLFF
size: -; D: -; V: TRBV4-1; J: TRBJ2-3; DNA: TGCGCCAGCAGCCAACGGGGGAAGTGGGCAGATACGCAGTATTTT; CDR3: CASSQRGKWADTQYF